The text below deals with one T cell receptor beta chain. Its antigen is unknown. Method: immunoSEQ multiplex PCR; TCRdb's copy keeps in-frame clones and lacks some. This sample has 20,000 to 25,000 clones, with around 74% found just once. CDR1 SGHTA and CDR2 FQGNSA come from the germline V gene. The V segment lost 5 bases and the J segment 8 bases; nucleotides outside the gene matches: 7. The CDR3 covers 13 residues. The data originate from a study of CD4 T cells in relation to SARS-CoV-2 and coronaviruses. Study observations and caveats: The cross-reactivity analysis covered only spike protein, not other viral proteins.

Before the COVID-19 pandemic, during about 2010-2019, CD4+ T cells were taken from unexposed donors. CD4+ T cells were isolated from the cells after around eleven days of culture. This sequence was found in a human donor in good health. The V call is TRBV7-2, the J call TRBJ1-1, with 8 nucleotides matching TRBD1. The sequenced sample consisted of CD4+ T cells from PBMCs, cultured in vitro. The CDR3, as DNA: TGTGCCAGCAGCCCAGGGGGCGCAGGGGAAGCTTTCTTT. It encodes CASSPGGAGEAFF.